Presented here are 10 T cell receptor beta chains from one specimen sequenced in a study of OX40 agonist ivuxolimab in advanced cancers. Method: immunoSEQ multiplex PCR; TCRdb's copy keeps in-frame clones and lacks some. Among tens of thousands of clones listed, roughly nine tenths were seen once. The specimen was CD4+ or CD8+ T cells sorted from blood, collected in a trial of the OX40 agonist ivuxolimab. The source is an adult with an advanced solid tumor such as melanoma, head and neck, liver or kidney cancer.

The gene calls are TRBV28 and TRBJ1-1; no firm D call. V was trimmed by 6 bases and J by 2 bases, leaving 4 bases between them. Per the germline V gene, CDR1 is MDHEN and CDR2 is SYDVKM. The CDR3 has 11 amino acids. CDR3 sequence reads: CASRENTEAFF. The CDR3 DNA sequence: TGTGCCAGCAGAGAAAACACTGAAGCTTTCTTT.

The sample holds one count of this clone. The chain combines TRBV6-5 with TRBJ1-6, with D hard to call. V lost 6 bases and J lost 5, with 11 bases in between. CDR1 and CDR2 (germline): MNHEY, SVGAGI. CDR3 length: 14 amino acids. This CDR3 is CASSNRAHNSPLHF. The CDR3 DNA is TGTGCCAGCAGCAACCGGGCCCATAATTCACCCCTCCACTTT.

The rearrangement uses TRBV6-6 and TRBJ2-7; D remains unclear. Looked up from germline, CDR1 is MNHNY and CDR2 is SVGAGI (reference sequence). The CDR3 covers 13 residues. V lost 2 bases and J lost 2, with 7 bases in between. This CDR3 is CASSYGPAYEQYF. In DNA, the CDR3 is TGTGCCAGCAGTTACGGTCCCGCCTACGAGCAGTACTTC.

The chain employs TRBV5-4 and TRBJ1-2; D might be TRBD1 (6 bases). Germline V CDR1 and CDR2: SGHNT, YYREEE (reference sequence). Trimming left V 1 base short and J 6 bases short, with 16 bases between. The CDR3 totals 15 residues. The CDR3 is CASSLIVGGANGYTF. DNA of the CDR3: TGTGCCAGCAGCTTGATAGTTGGGGGGGCCAATGGCTACACCTTC.

The V and J genes are TRBV6-6 and TRBJ2-5, with TRBD2 matching over 10 bases. Germline loops: CDR1 MNHNY, CDR2 SVGAGI (reference sequence). The junction had 11 bases not matched to a gene; V was cut back by 6 bases and J by 4 bases. This CDR3 spans 16 amino acids. For the CDR3, the DNA is TGTGCCAGCAGAGATACTAGCGGGGCTACCCTAGAGACCCAGTACTTC. It translates to CASRDTSGATLETQYF.

The J gene is TRBJ2-5, the V gene TRBV5-4; D is perhaps TRBD1 (6 bases). The germline gives CDR1 SGHNT, CDR2 YYREEE (reference sequence). Trimming removed 0 bases from V and 3 bases from J, with 9 bases in between. The CDR3 has 14 amino acids. The CDR3 reads CASSLDRVEETQYF. CDR3 bases: TGTGCCAGCAGCTTGGACAGGGTAGAAGAGACCCAGTACTTC.

This clone appeared a few times. The chain recombines TRBV27 with TRBJ1-5; 7 bases agree with TRBD1. The V gene end was trimmed by 4 bases and the J gene end by 3 bases; junction bases not matched to a gene: 3. Looked up from germline, CDR1 is MNHEY and CDR2 is SMNVEV (reference sequence). The CDR3 spans 14 residues. DNA of the CDR3: TGTGCCAGCAGTTCGGACAGGTTCAATCAGCCCCAGCATTTT. Its translation is CASSSDRFNQPQHF.

The chain is built from TRBV7-9 and TRBJ2-7, with TRBD1 identical over 7 bases. There are 15 residues in the CDR3. V trimming: 5 bases; J trimming: 0 bases; junction bases outside the gene matches: 7. In germline, CDR1 is SEHNR, CDR2 FQNEAQ (reference sequence). The DNA for the CDR3 is TGTGCCAGCAGCCAAGGACAGGCGAGCTCCTACGAGCAGTACTTC. This sequence encodes CASSQGQASSYEQYF. The entire variable domain, with the rest obtained from reference TRBV7-9 and TRBJ2-7, is as follows: DTGVSQNPRHKITKRGQNVTFRCDPISEHNRLYWYRQTLGQGPEFLTYFQNEAQLEKSRLLSDRFSAERPKGSFSTLEIQRTEQGDSAMYLCASSQGQASSYEQYFGPGTRLTVT.

The chain links TRBV7-9 to TRBJ2-3; the match to TRBD2 covers 11 bases. Germline V CDR1 and CDR2: SEHNR, FQNEAQ (reference sequence). With V trimmed by 4 bases and J by 2 bases, 5 bases remained unmatched. The length of the CDR3 is 16 residues. In DNA form, the CDR3 reads TGTGCCAGCAGCTCCGGACTAGCGGGTAACACAGATACGCAGTATTTT. Translated: CASSSGLAGNTDTQYF.

This clone showed up just once. The V and J genes are TRBV6-6 and TRBJ2-2; D is unclear. The CDR3 runs 14 residues. CDR1 is MNHNY and CDR2 is SVGAGI in the germline V gene (reference sequence). The germline V and J ends were trimmed by 2 bases and 4 bases, with 8 bases remaining between them. DNA of the CDR3: TGTGCCAGCAGTTACACCCCTGGCACCGGGGAGCTGTTTTTT. This encodes CASSYTPGTGELFF.